Listed below are T cell receptor beta chains from one sample, sequenced in a study of blood T cell repertoires in COVID-19. Generated by immunoSEQ multiplex PCR, the TCRdb table keeps only in-frame clones and is missing some. The sample consists of 45,000 to 65,000 clones, approximately 91% of them appearing once. The sample was peripheral blood. The receptors were sampled from a woman aged 80 or over with acute or convalescent COVID-19. Both conserved end residues are part of each CDR3. D genes are given only for firm matches.

J gene	D gene	V gene	CDR3 protein
TRBJ2-7	NA	TRBV30	CAWSRGPASYEQYF
TRBJ2-1	TRBD2	TRBV9	CASSVAGVAGFAEQFF
TRBJ2-1	NA	TRBV5-6	CASSLAEDSPAHNEQFF
TRBJ2-5	TRBD1	TRBV7-9	CASDRGEGETQYF
TRBJ2-7	TRBD2	TRBV7-8	CASSLPPGGGLYEQYF
TRBJ2-7	NA	TRBV6-5	CASSSPRMVREQYF
TRBJ1-1	TRBD1	TRBV19	CASSIGATGAATEAFF
TRBJ2-7	TRBD1	TRBV5-4	CASSLGGTGFAYEQYF
TRBJ2-5	NA	TRBV30	CAWISRRGRRETQYF
TRBJ1-6	NA	TRBV11-2	CASSSPGLPKIPLHF
TRBJ1-4	TRBD1	TRBV2	CASSEQGARTEKLFF
TRBJ1-4	TRBD1	TRBV6-1	CASSERGQGNGEKLFF
TRBJ2-1	NA	TRBV30	CAWSVQGREYNEQFF
TRBJ1-1	NA	TRBV7-3	CASSLSGANTEAFF
TRBJ2-2	NA	TRBV7-9	CASSLQGPPLTGELFF
TRBJ2-3	TRBD2	TRBV18	CASSPTSGAARLDTQYF
TRBJ1-2	TRBD1	TRBV15	CATSRDQGDRGYGYTF
TRBJ1-1	NA	TRBV4-3	CASSQSPIRTGHTMNTEAFF
TRBJ2-1	NA	TRBV9	CASSVGTRGYNEQFF
TRBJ1-6	NA	TRBV25-1	CASSPYSRGNSPLHF
TRBJ2-7	TRBD2	TRBV18	CASSQTSGSSYEQYF
TRBJ2-7	TRBD2	TRBV11-3	CASSLAVAGGKEQYF
TRBJ2-1	TRBD2	TRBV6-2/TRBV6-3	CASSYSRTSDHYNEQFF
TRBJ2-7	TRBD2	TRBV9	CASSVLAGEMSEQYF
TRBJ1-1	TRBD1	TRBV13	CASSPSRQGGNTEAFF
TRBJ2-3	TRBD2	TRBV11-2	CASSFQLAGGGSVDTQYF
TRBJ2-7	NA	TRBV6-5	CASGSPRASPYEQYF
TRBJ2-1	TRBD1	TRBV4-2	CASSQVYSGTGTAEQFF
TRBJ2-7	TRBD2	TRBV7-8	CASSLRRELNYEQYF
TRBJ1-5	TRBD1	TRBV19	CASSTWTGNQPQHF
TRBJ2-7	TRBD2	TRBV19	CASSIGLSGTPLSYEQYF
TRBJ1-1	TRBD1	TRBV6-5	CASSYNGQGNTEAFF
TRBJ2-1	NA	TRBV7-9	CASSNTGSSYNEQFF
TRBJ1-1	NA	TRBV30	CAWSSTVRNTEAFF
TRBJ2-5	NA	TRBV30	CAWRWAGGNGETQYF
TRBJ2-7	NA	TRBV11-2	CASSSGQGEGYEQYF
TRBJ2-1	TRBD2	TRBV3-1/TRBV3-2	CASAPGTSGSWNYNEQFF
TRBJ1-5	TRBD1	TRBV28	CASSLFGTGSNQPQHF
TRBJ2-1	TRBD2	TRBV7-8	CASTGSGLAWRSSYNEQFF
TRBJ1-2	NA	TRBV30	CALEYAGGSNGYTF
TRBJ2-4	NA	TRBV14	CASSDREDKNIQYF